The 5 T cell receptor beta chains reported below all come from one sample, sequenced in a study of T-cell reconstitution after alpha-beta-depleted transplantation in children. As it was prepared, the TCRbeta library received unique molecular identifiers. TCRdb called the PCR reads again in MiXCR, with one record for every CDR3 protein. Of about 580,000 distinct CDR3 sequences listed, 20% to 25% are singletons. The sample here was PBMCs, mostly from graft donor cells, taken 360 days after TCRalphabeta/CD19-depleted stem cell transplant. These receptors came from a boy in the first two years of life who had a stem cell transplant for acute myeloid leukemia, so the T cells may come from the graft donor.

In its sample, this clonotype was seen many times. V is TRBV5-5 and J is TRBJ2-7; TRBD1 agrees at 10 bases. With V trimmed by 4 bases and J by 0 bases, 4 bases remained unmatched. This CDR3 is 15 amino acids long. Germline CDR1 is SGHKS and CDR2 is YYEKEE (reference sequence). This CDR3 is CASSGRTGGSYEQYF. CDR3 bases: TGTGCCAGCAGCGGAAGGACAGGGGGCTCCTACGAGCAGTACTTC. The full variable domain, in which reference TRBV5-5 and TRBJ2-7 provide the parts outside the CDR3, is DAGVTQSPTHLIKTRGQQVTLRCSPISGHKSVSWYQQVLGQGPQFIFQYYEKEERGRGNFPDRFSARQFPNYSSELNVNALLLGDSALYLCASSGRTGGSYEQYFGPGTRLTVT.

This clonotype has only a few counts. The DNA of the CDR3 is TGTGCCACCAGCAGACAGGAAAGGGCCGAGCAGTACTTC. It specifies CATSRQERAEQYF. The chain couples TRBV15 to TRBJ2-7, with D unclear. Germline V lookup: CDR1 LNHNV, CDR2 YYDKDF (reference sequence). The CDR3 sequence is 13 residues long. V gave up 2 bases and J gave up 6 bases, with 11 bases separating them.

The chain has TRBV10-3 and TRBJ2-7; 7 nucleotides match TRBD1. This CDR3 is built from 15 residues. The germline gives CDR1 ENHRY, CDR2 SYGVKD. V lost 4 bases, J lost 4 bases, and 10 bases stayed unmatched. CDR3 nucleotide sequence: TGTGCCATCAGTGCGGTCGACAGGGTGCAGTACGAGCAGTACTTC. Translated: CAISAVDRVQYEQYF.

The CDR3 region has the DNA TGTGCCAGCAGTTTGCCGACTAGCGGGGTAGACACCGGGGAGCTGTTTTTT. As protein: CASSLPTSGVDTGELFF. This chain connects TRBV12-3 or TRBV12-4 to TRBJ2-2, with 11 bases that match TRBD2. Trimming at V came to 3 bases and at J to 3 bases, leaving 6 bases not matched to a gene. The CDR3 is 17 residues long.

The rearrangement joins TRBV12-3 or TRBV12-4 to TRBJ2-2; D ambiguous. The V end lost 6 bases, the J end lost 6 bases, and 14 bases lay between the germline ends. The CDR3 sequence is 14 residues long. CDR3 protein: CASSHYMAPGELFF. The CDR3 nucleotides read TGTGCCAGCAGCCACTATATGGCCCCCGGGGAGCTGTTTTTT.